Shown below are 20 T cell receptor beta chains from a single sample sequenced in a study of T-cell memory formation after mild COVID-19. Using its own MiXCR run on the 5' RACE reads, TCRdb lists one record per CDR3 protein. The profile shows roughly 320,000 distinct CDR3 sequences, 25% to 30% of them singletons. Sequenced input: PBMCs or a T cell subset sorted from them (not recorded which). These receptors were collected from an adult woman who had mild COVID-19 (a few samples of this study predate the infection). Cell type and time point are not known.

CDR3 coding DNA: TGTGCCAGCAGCTTAACGGGGGATGGTGAAGCTTTCTTT. Translation: CASSLTGDGEAFF. V is TRBV7-3 and J is TRBJ1-1; possible D gene TRBD1, 5 bases. With 0 bases removed from V and 7 bases from J, the gap between germline ends came to 9 bases. The germline V gene has CDR1 SGHTA and CDR2 FQGTGA. This CDR3 has 13 residues.

This clonotype was seen a few times. This chain uses TRBV7-2 with TRBJ2-1; D is perhaps TRBD2 (5 bases). The germline V gene has CDR1 SGHTA and CDR2 FQGNSA. The CDR3 extends over 16 amino acids. With 0 bases removed from V and 9 bases from J, the gap between germline ends came to 18 bases. The CDR3, as DNA: TGTGCCAGCAGCTTAGCTGCGGGCCTCAGCGATCCTGAGCAGTTCTTC. It specifies CASSLAAGLSDPEQFF.

The V call is TRBV12-3 or TRBV12-4, the J call TRBJ2-4; D is perhaps TRBD1 or TRBD2 (5 bases each). V was cut by 6 bases and J by 5 bases, with 14 bases left in between. The CDR3 covers 14 residues. The CDR3: CASSSPGRENIQYF. CDR3 nucleotides: TGTGCCAGCAGCTCGCCGGGGCGGGAAAACATTCAGTACTTC.

The chain couples TRBV6-5 to TRBJ2-1; TRBD2 aligns across 14 bases. The germline gives CDR1 MNHEY, CDR2 SVGAGI. The CDR3 loop spans 19 amino acids. Trimming at V came to 0 bases and at J to 0 bases, leaving 4 bases not matched to a gene. The CDR3 here is CASSYSGLAGVGSYNEQFF. For the CDR3, the DNA is TGTGCCAGCAGTTACTCGGGACTAGCGGGGGTCGGCTCCTACAATGAGCAGTTCTTC.

The chain has TRBV5-1 and TRBJ2-5, with D possibly TRBD1 on 6 matching bases. Trimming shortened V by 4 bases and J by 3 bases, and 13 bases separated the two germline ends. The V gene's germline CDR1 is SGHRS and CDR2 YFSETQ. The length of the CDR3 is 14 residues. CDR3 coding DNA: TGCGCCAGCAGCCGTAACACAGGGAAAGAGACCCAGTACTTC. Protein: CASSRNTGKETQYF.

This clonotype was seen a handful of times. The J gene is TRBJ1-2, the V gene TRBV7-9, with unresolved D. V shed 0 bases and J shed 4 bases, with 6 bases lying between them. CDR3 length: 13 residues. Germline V gene lookup returns CDR1 SEHNR and CDR2 FQNEAQ (reference sequence). The CDR3 DNA sequence: TGTGCCAGCAGCTTAGCCAGCCCCTATGGCTACACCTTC. It codes for CASSLASPYGYTF.

The chain uses TRBV2 and TRBJ2-7, with TRBD2 matching 12 bases. The CDR3 consists of 15 residues. Germline trimming cut 8 bases from V and 1 base from J; bases unmatched to any gene: 6. Germline V gene data show CDR1 as SNHLY and CDR2 as FYNNEI. The CDR3 here is CASFRTSGISYEQYF. The CDR3 nucleotides are TGTGCCAGCTTCAGGACTAGCGGGATATCCTACGAGCAGTACTTC.

The rearrangement joins TRBV3-1 to TRBJ2-7; 7 positions agree with TRBD1. This CDR3 is built from 14 residues. Losses at the gene ends were 5 bases for V and 3 bases for J; bases not matched to a gene: 7. Germline-derived CDR1 and CDR2 are LGHDT and YNNKEL (reference sequence). CDR3 protein: CASSTGTVLYEQYF. DNA for the CDR3: TGTGCCAGCAGCACCGGGACAGTTCTCTACGAGCAGTACTTC.

This clonotype was detected a few times. The V and J genes are TRBV12-3 or TRBV12-4 and TRBJ2-7; 7 bases agree with TRBD1. The ends lost 2 bases at V and 3 bases at J; junction bases unmatched: 7. This CDR3 is 15 amino acids long. The CDR3 here is CASSLWETGFYEQYF. In DNA form, the CDR3 reads TGTGCCAGCAGTTTATGGGAGACAGGGTTCTACGAGCAGTACTTC.

This clonotype has more than one count but fewer than ten. The rearrangement links TRBV29-1 to TRBJ2-1; 9 positions agree with TRBD2. Per the germline V gene, CDR1 is SQVTM and CDR2 is ANQGSEA. The V and J ends lost 1 base and 8 bases, in that order; junction bases with no gene match: 9. The CDR3 has 15 residues. The CDR3: CSVEAASGIRDEQFF. The CDR3 region has the DNA TGCAGCGTTGAAGCGGCTAGCGGGATAAGGGATGAGCAGTTCTTC.

This clonotype has only a few counts. This chain connects TRBV12-3 or TRBV12-4 to TRBJ2-2; the D is unclear. The CDR3 covers 12 residues. Trimming removed 4 bases from V and 8 bases from J, with 8 bases in between. The CDR3 here is CASSSGRGELFF. The CDR3 DNA reads TGTGCCAGCAGTTCGGGTCGGGGGGAGCTGTTTTTT.

The J gene is TRBJ1-4, the V gene TRBV7-9; D is ambiguous. Trimming took 2 bases from V and 7 from J, leaving 5 bases between them. Looked up from germline, CDR1 is SEHNR and CDR2 is FQNEAQ (reference sequence). This CDR3 comprises 12 residues. The CDR3 here is CASSLIVEKLFF. For the CDR3, the DNA is TGTGCCAGCAGCTTAATCGTTGAAAAACTGTTTTTT.

This clonotype has ten or more counts. The V gene is TRBV28, the J gene TRBJ1-5; maybe TRBD1 (5 bases). This CDR3 has 15 residues. V lost 5 bases and J lost 6, with 17 bases in between. CDR1 MDHEN and CDR2 SYDVKM come from the germline V gene. CDR3 nucleotides: TGTGCCAGCAGTACCACTGCCAGGGTGGGTCAGCCCCAGCATTTT. It specifies CASSTTARVGQPQHF.

This chain uses TRBV6-2 or TRBV6-3 with TRBJ2-2; 11 bases match TRBD1. The germline V gene encodes CDR1 MNHEY and CDR2 SVGEGT. This CDR3 comprises 16 residues. Trimming cost V 4 bases and J 6 bases; bases outside gene matches: 7. The CDR3 region is CASSSFRTGGPGELFF. The CDR3 nucleotides read TGTGCCAGCAGTTCCTTCCGGACAGGGGGCCCCGGGGAGCTGTTTTTT.

The chain joins TRBV20-1 to TRBJ1-2, with no clear D. The V end lost 1 base, the J end lost 7 bases, and 10 bases lay between the germline ends. The CDR3 length is 12 residues. Looked up from germline, CDR1 is DFQATT and CDR2 is SNEGSKA (reference sequence). This chain's CDR3 is CSARGEKGGYTF. Here the CDR3 DNA reads TGCAGTGCTAGAGGTGAGAAGGGTGGCTACACCTTC.

This clonotype has a count of ten or more. The chain joins TRBV5-1 to TRBJ1-5; no firm D call. CDR1 is SGHRS, CDR2 YFSETQ, per germline. Trimming removed 4 bases at V and 0 bases at J, with 17 bases between. The length of the CDR3 is 17 residues. The CDR3 region is CASSPTSLLDSNQPQHF. CDR3 DNA: TGCGCCAGCAGCCCTACCTCTCTCCTTGATAGCAATCAGCCCCAGCATTTT.

This clonotype was seen repeatedly, ten times or more. The chain recombines TRBV5-6 with TRBJ2-3, with a possible D match to TRBD1 (6 bases). This CDR3 spans 14 amino acids. Germline V gene data show CDR1 as SGHDT and CDR2 as YYEEEE. The V and J ends lost 2 bases and 1 base respectively, with 8 bases between them. The CDR3 loop reads CASSFGGRTDTQYF. In DNA form, the CDR3 reads TGTGCCAGCAGCTTTGGGGGCCGCACAGATACGCAGTATTTT.

CDR3: CASSAFGTDTQYF. The CDR3 nucleotides read TGTGCCAGCAGCGCGTTCGGCACAGATACGCAGTATTTT. The chain combines TRBV9 with TRBJ2-3, with no clear D. This CDR3 comprises 13 residues. The V end lost 3 bases, the J end lost 1 base, and 6 bases lay between the germline ends. The germline CDR1 and CDR2 sequences are SGDLS and YYNGEE.

This clonotype was counted a few times. The chain has TRBV7-6 and TRBJ1-1, with no clear D. The germline gives CDR1 SGHVS, CDR2 FNYEAQ. Trimming cost V 8 bases and J 0 bases, with 4 bases left between them. The CDR3 covers 11 residues. CDR3 nucleotide sequence: TGTGCCAGCGGCATGAACACTGAAGCTTTCTTT. As protein: CASGMNTEAFF.

The chain is built from TRBV5-5 and TRBJ2-7; D uncertain. The CDR3 runs to 12 residues. Between the trimmed V and J ends, which lost 2 bases and 6 bases, there was a span of 9 bases. CDR1 and CDR2 (germline): SGHKS, YYEKEE (reference sequence). CDR3 region: CASSFRPSEQYF. In DNA form, the CDR3 reads TGTGCCAGCAGCTTCCGCCCGAGCGAGCAGTACTTC.